Listed here is a single TCR beta chain. Antigen specificity is unknown. The entry originates in a study of identical twins. Study-level points and caveats: Fewer insertions marked abundant cord blood beta clonotypes; young adult naive trended weakly, memory not at all.

Every one of the donors was a healthy Caucasian. From germline, CDR1 is MNHNY and CDR2 SVGAGI (reference sequence). J lost 8 bases, V lost 7 bases, and 9 bases had no gene match. CDR3 size: 13 residues. TCRdb reprocessed the 5' RACE reads with MiXCR, giving one entry per CDR3 protein. Among about 890,000 distinct CDR3 sequences, around an eighth were seen once, and the ten largest hold around 1.5%. Separately, the same data were catalogued under a study of yellow fever vaccine responses in identical twins.

This receptor was taken from a woman younger than 35 in good health. The rearrangement uses TRBV6-6 and TRBJ1-2; 8 nucleotides match TRBD1. Sequenced input: PBMCs. The CDR3 protein is CASNTGGKEGYTF. Here the CDR3 DNA reads TGTGCCAGCAATACAGGGGGAAAGGAGGGCTACACCTTC.